This TCR beta chain comes out of a study of shared clonotypes between healthy human individuals. In germline, CDR1 is LGHNA, CDR2 YSLEER. Trimming removed 4 bases from V and 3 bases from J, with 14 bases in between. The CDR3 is made up of 15 amino acids. Sequencing was performed with immunoSEQ multiplex PCR; in TCRdb, only in-frame clones are kept and a portion is missing. The sample carries some 2.1 million clones, about 95% recorded once. Naive CD8 cells lacked CD45RO, underwent positive selection for CCR7 and left out terminally differentiated effector memory CD45RA+ cells. The receptor was isolated from a man between 18 and 35 years old in good health. Sequencing was performed on naive CD8+ T cells sorted from blood. The genes are TRBV4-3 and TRBJ2-3; D tentatively fits TRBD1 or TRBD2 (5 bases each). In DNA, the CDR3 is TGCGCCAGCAGCCCGACCGGTGGGGGTACAGATACGCAGTATTTT. Encoded protein: CASSPTGGGTDTQYF.